A single sample is the source of the 26 T cell receptor beta chains below, sequenced in a study of OX40 agonist ivuxolimab in advanced cancers. Sequencing used immunoSEQ multiplex PCR; TCRdb keeps in-frame clones, though not all of them. The repertoire consists of about 110,000 clones, with approximately 90% occurring once and the leading ten covering approximately 0.52%. The specimen was CD4+ or CD8+ T cells sorted from blood, collected in a trial of the OX40 agonist ivuxolimab. Receptor source: an adult with an advanced solid tumor such as melanoma, head and neck, liver or kidney cancer.

The genes are TRBV30 and TRBJ1-1, with a possible D match to TRBD1 (5 bases). Germline V gives CDR1 GTSNPN, CDR2 SVGIG (reference sequence). The CDR3 sequence is 13 residues long. Trimming left V 2 bases short and J 11 bases short, with 18 bases between. CDR3 amino acids: CAWSTIAGPRAFF. Written as DNA, the CDR3 is TGTGCCTGGAGTACGATCGCGGGGCCGCGGGCTTTCTTT.

The chain uses TRBV7-8 and TRBJ2-5; TRBD2 aligns across 9 bases. V gave up 1 base and J gave up 6 bases; unmatched junction bases: 6. Germline V gene lookup returns CDR1 SGHVS and CDR2 FQNEAQ. The CDR3 has 15 amino acids. The CDR3 region has the DNA TGTGCCAGCAGCTTAGGGCGGGGGGGCGGAAAGACCCAGTACTTC. It yields the protein CASSLGRGGGKTQYF.

This clone has only one observation. The rearrangement uses TRBV6-5 and TRBJ1-4, with TRBD1 as a possible D gene (5 bases). Germline-derived CDR1 and CDR2 are MNHEY and SVGAGI. The CDR3 runs to 16 residues. V dropped 0 bases and J dropped 5 bases, with 13 bases sitting between them. The CDR3 loop is CASSYSWDGRNEKLFF. The CDR3 DNA is TGTGCCAGCAGTTACTCGTGGGACGGTAGGAATGAAAAACTGTTTTTT.

V usage is TRBV15 and J usage is TRBJ1-2; 8 bases agree with TRBD1. CDR1 is LNHNV and CDR2 is YYDKDF in the germline V gene (reference sequence). The V segment lost 3 bases and the J segment 6 bases; nucleotides outside the gene matches: 6. CDR3 length: 14 amino acids. CDR3 DNA sequence: TGTGCCACCAGCAGGGCAGGGGGCGCGAATGGCTACACCTTC. Residues: CATSRAGGANGYTF. Complete variable domain (other parts from reference TRBV15 and TRBJ1-2): DAMVIQNPRYQVTQFGKPVTLSCSQTLNHNVMYWYQQKSSQAPKLLFHYYDKDFNNEADTPDNFQSRRPNTSFCFLDIRSPGLGDTAMYLCATSRAGGANGYTFGSGTRLTVV.

This rearrangement joins TRBV2 to TRBJ2-3, with D perhaps TRBD2 (6 bases). Germline CDR1 SNHLY, CDR2 FYNNEI. V was pared by 8 bases and J by 6 bases, with 12 bases between. The CDR3 has 12 amino acids. The CDR3 here is CASRRGQDTQYF. CDR3 DNA: TGTGCCAGCCGGAGGGGTCAGGATACGCAGTATTTT. Together with reference TRBV2 and TRBJ2-3, the CDR3 gives the full variable domain: EPEVTQTPSHQVTQMGQEVILRCVPISNHLYFYWYRQILGQKVEFLVSFYNNEISEKSEIFDDQFSVERPDGSNFTLKIRSTKLEDSAMYFCASRRGQDTQYFGPGTRLTVL.

The V call is TRBV30, the J call TRBJ2-3; 9 bases are a match to TRBD1. The CDR3 is 13 residues long. The J segment lost 3 bases and the V segment lost 7 bases, leaving 5 bases of the junction unmatched. Looked up from germline, CDR1 is GTSNPN and CDR2 is SVGIG (reference sequence). CDR3 residues: CASHRGRTDTQYF. The CDR3 DNA sequence: TGTGCCTCACACAGGGGGCGTACAGATACGCAGTATTTT.

This sequence joins TRBV10-3 and TRBJ2-7; D is perhaps TRBD2 (5 bases). The V end was cut by 4 bases, the J end by 4 bases, with 17 bases between. The CDR3 is made up of 15 amino acids. The germline V gene encodes CDR1 ENHRY and CDR2 SYGVKD. This chain's CDR3 is CAISGFTSSSYEQYF. CDR3 in DNA: TGTGCCATCAGTGGATTTACTAGTAGCAGTTACGAGCAGTACTTC.

The rearrangement joins TRBV6-1 to TRBJ2-1; D is possibly TRBD1 (6 bases). From germline, CDR1 is MNHNS and CDR2 SASEGT. This CDR3 contains 15 residues. V dropped 5 bases and J dropped 4 bases, with 15 bases sitting between them. The CDR3 loop is CASSSTGLGYNEQFF. The DNA for the CDR3 is TGTGCCAGCAGTTCGACAGGACTGGGGTACAATGAGCAGTTCTTC.

The chain has TRBV28 and TRBJ2-4; the D is unclear. Germline-derived CDR1 and CDR2 are MDHEN and SYDVKM. V was shortened by 5 bases and J by 10 bases, with 15 bases between the two germline ends. The CDR3 sequence is 13 residues long. In DNA, the CDR3 is TGTGCCAGCAGTGATCCCCCGGTATGGATTCAGTACTTC. Its protein product is CASSDPPVWIQYF.

The CDR3 nucleotides read TGTGCCAGCAGCGCTGGACTCCCCCCAGATACGCAGTATTTT. Residues: CASSAGLPPDTQYF. The gene calls are TRBV9 and TRBJ2-3; perhaps TRBD2 as D (5 bases). This CDR3 has 14 amino acids. Germline V gene lookup returns CDR1 SGDLS and CDR2 YYNGEE. V lost 3 bases, J lost 4 bases, and 12 bases lay in between.

The chain uses TRBV27 and TRBJ1-1; 8 nucleotides agree with TRBD1. Germline loops: CDR1 MNHEY, CDR2 SMNVEV (reference sequence). The CDR3 runs 16 residues. Losses at the gene ends were 2 bases for V and 2 bases for J; bases not matched to a gene: 7. The CDR3 reads CASSLRTGRINTEAFF. CDR3 in DNA: TGTGCCAGCAGTTTAAGGACAGGGAGAATTAACACTGAAGCTTTCTTT.

The chain links TRBV4-1 to TRBJ2-1, with TRBD2 matching 10 bases. This CDR3 has 16 amino acids. CDR1 and CDR2 (germline): MGHRA, YSYEKL. Trimming removed 1 base from V and 4 bases from J; junction bases left unmatched: 4. The CDR3 nucleotides are TGCGCCAGCAGCCAAGTCGGGACTAGCGCTTACAATGAGCAGTTCTTC. This codes for CASSQVGTSAYNEQFF.

The chain couples TRBV6-1 to TRBJ2-4, with 11 bases aligning to TRBD1. The CDR3 sequence is 15 residues long. Trimming cost V 2 bases and J 6 bases; bases outside gene matches: 3. The germline gives CDR1 MNHNS, CDR2 SASEGT. The CDR3 DNA follows: TGTGCCAGCAGTGAAAGGACAGGGGGCCGAAACATTCAGTACTTC. Residues: CASSERTGGRNIQYF.

The gene calls are TRBV9 and TRBJ1-4; D unclear. Germline-derived CDR1 and CDR2 are SGDLS and YYNGEE. V shed 0 bases and J shed 1 base, with 7 bases lying between them. CDR3 length equals 15 residues. For the CDR3, the DNA is TGTGCCAGCAGCGTAGCGGGCGGAACTAATGAAAAACTGTTTTTT. This codes for CASSVAGGTNEKLFF.

V usage is TRBV7-2 and J usage is TRBJ1-5; D uncertain. CDR1 is SGHTA, CDR2 FQGNSA, per germline. V gave up 1 base and J gave up 5 bases, with 6 bases separating them. The CDR3 loop spans 13 amino acids. The CDR3 here is CASSLVRDQPQHF. CDR3 nucleotide sequence: TGTGCCAGCAGCTTAGTGAGGGATCAGCCCCAGCATTTT.

The chain couples TRBV18 to TRBJ1-2; 7 bases fit TRBD1. Looked up from germline, CDR1 is KGHSH and CDR2 is LQKENI. The length of the CDR3 is 13 residues. The ends lost 6 bases at V and 8 bases at J; junction bases unmatched: 9. The CDR3 sequence: CASSVDPGGGYTF. In nucleotides, the CDR3 is TGTGCCAGCTCCGTGGACCCAGGGGGAGGCTACACCTTC.

The chain combines TRBV7-2 with TRBJ2-7, with a weak D call TRBD1 (5 bases). The CDR3 is 13 amino acids. Germline lookup yields CDR1 SGHTA and CDR2 FQGNSA. Trimming removed 4 bases at V and 5 bases at J, with 12 bases between. DNA of the CDR3: TGTGCCAGCAGCTCACGCAGGGAAGACGAGCAGTACTTC. Translated, it gives CASSSRREDEQYF.

This chain uses TRBV2 with TRBJ1-2, with 7 bases lining up with TRBD1. The germline V gene has CDR1 SNHLY and CDR2 FYNNEI. The CDR3 covers 14 residues. Trimming removed 6 bases from V and 3 bases from J; junction bases left unmatched: 7. CDR3 nucleotide sequence: TGTGCCAGCAGGAGACAGGGAGGAGACTATGGCTACACCTTC. Protein: CASRRQGGDYGYTF. Together with reference TRBV2 and TRBJ1-2, the CDR3 gives the full variable domain: EPEVTQTPSHQVTQMGQEVILRCVPISNHLYFYWYRQILGQKVEFLVSFYNNEISEKSEIFDDQFSVERPDGSNFTLKIRSTKLEDSAMYFCASRRQGGDYGYTFGSGTRLTVV.

The chain links TRBV6-1 to TRBJ2-3; unclear D gene. Trimming pared 6 bases from V and 1 base from J, leaving 14 bases between. Germline values: CDR1 MNHNS, CDR2 SASEGT. The CDR3 totals 15 residues. CDR3 DNA: TGTGCCAGCAGCAAAGTGGGCAGCCGCACAGATACGCAGTATTTT. It yields the protein CASSKVGSRTDTQYF.

The CDR3 region is CASSLLGQPQHF. The CDR3 DNA sequence: TGTGCCAGCAGCTTATTGGGTCAGCCCCAGCATTTT. The chain joins TRBV7-9 to TRBJ1-5; no definite D call. V shed 2 bases and J shed 6 bases, with 5 bases lying between them. The CDR3 covers 12 residues. Germline loops: CDR1 SEHNR, CDR2 FQNEAQ (reference sequence).

V and J are TRBV5-6 and TRBJ2-3; 11 bases are a match to TRBD2. Germline loops: CDR1 SGHDT, CDR2 YYEEEE. V trimming: 3 bases; J trimming: 5 bases; junction bases outside the gene matches: 5. This CDR3 has 15 amino acids. CDR3 sequence reads: CASSYPGLAVDTQYF. The CDR3 DNA reads TGTGCCAGCAGCTACCCGGGACTAGCGGTAGATACGCAGTATTTT.

The chain is built from TRBV4-3 and TRBJ1-4; D not resolved. Germline assignment: CDR1 LGHNA and CDR2 YSLEER. The CDR3 is 15 amino acids. With 0 bases removed from V and 5 bases from J, the gap between germline ends came to 10 bases. CDR3 protein: CASSQEPGGNEKLFF. CDR3 DNA: TGCGCCAGCAGCCAAGAGCCCGGTGGGAATGAAAAACTGTTTTTT.

This chain connects TRBV28 to TRBJ1-1, with D unclear. The length of the CDR3 is 12 residues. Germline values: CDR1 MDHEN, CDR2 SYDVKM. V lost 6 bases and J lost 6, with 11 bases in between. The CDR3 DNA is TGTGCCAGCAGAATAAACAGTCCTGAAGCTTTCTTT. Translating it yields CASRINSPEAFF.

The chain couples TRBV18 to TRBJ2-3; D not certain. In germline, CDR1 is KGHSH, CDR2 LQKENI. There are 13 residues in the CDR3. The V gene lost 1 base and the J gene lost 3 bases, with 5 bases spanning the gap. Here the CDR3 DNA reads TGTGCCAGCTCACCACTTGTGACAGATACGCAGTATTTT. Protein: CASSPLVTDTQYF.

CDR3 nucleotides: TGTGCCAGCAGCCTGGGACAGAGTGTGTATGAGCAGTTCTTC. Translating it yields CASSLGQSVYEQFF. This chain uses TRBV7-6 with TRBJ2-1, with 7 bases fitting TRBD1. Looked up from germline, CDR1 is SGHVS and CDR2 is FNYEAQ. Trimming removed 5 bases from V and 8 bases from J; junction bases left unmatched: 9. The CDR3 extends over 14 amino acids.

CDR3 loop: CASLSIPGESYNEQFF. In DNA form, the CDR3 reads TGTGCCAGCCTGTCCATTCCGGGGGAATCCTACAATGAGCAGTTCTTC. The chain joins TRBV6-9 to TRBJ2-1; possibly TRBD2 for D (6 bases). The CDR3 is 16 residues long. V was pared by 8 bases and J by 1 base, with 18 bases between. Germline assignment: CDR1 MNHGY and CDR2 SVAAGI.